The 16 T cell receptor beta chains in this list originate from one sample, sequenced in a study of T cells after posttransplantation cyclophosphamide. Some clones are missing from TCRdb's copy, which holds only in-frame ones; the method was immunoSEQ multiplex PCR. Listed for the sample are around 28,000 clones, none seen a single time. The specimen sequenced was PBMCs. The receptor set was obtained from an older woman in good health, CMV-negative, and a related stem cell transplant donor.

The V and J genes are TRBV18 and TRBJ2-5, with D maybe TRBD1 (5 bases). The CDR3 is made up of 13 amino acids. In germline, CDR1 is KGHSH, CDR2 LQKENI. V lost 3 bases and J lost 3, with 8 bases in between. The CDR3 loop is CASSPSREETQYF. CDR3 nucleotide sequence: TGTGCCAGCTCACCTAGCAGGGAAGAGACCCAGTACTTC.

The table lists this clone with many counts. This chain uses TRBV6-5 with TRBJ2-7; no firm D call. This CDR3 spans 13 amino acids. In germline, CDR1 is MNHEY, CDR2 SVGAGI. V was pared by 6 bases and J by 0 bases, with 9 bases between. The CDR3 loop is CASSSSVSYEQYF. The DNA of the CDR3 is TGTGCCAGCAGCTCGTCGGTCTCCTACGAGCAGTACTTC.

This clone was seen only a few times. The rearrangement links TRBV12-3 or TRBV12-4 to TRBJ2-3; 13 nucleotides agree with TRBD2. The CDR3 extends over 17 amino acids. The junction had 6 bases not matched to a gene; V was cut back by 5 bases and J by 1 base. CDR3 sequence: CASSRGLAGLRTDTQYF. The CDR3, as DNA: TGTGCCAGCAGTCGGGGACTAGCGGGACTTCGCACAGATACGCAGTATTTT.

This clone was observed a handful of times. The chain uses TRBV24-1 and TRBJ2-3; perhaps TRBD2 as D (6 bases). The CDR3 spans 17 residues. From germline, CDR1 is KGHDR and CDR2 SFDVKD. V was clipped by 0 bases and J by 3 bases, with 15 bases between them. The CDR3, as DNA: TGTGCCACCAGTGATTTGGACATAGCGGTAAATACAGATACGCAGTATTTT. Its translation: CATSDLDIAVNTDTQYF.

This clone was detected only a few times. The CDR3 coding sequence is TGTGCCACCAGCATTGACAGGGGTGAAGCTTTCTTT. Translation: CATSIDRGEAFF. This chain connects TRBV15 to TRBJ1-1, with TRBD1 matching 8 bases. The CDR3 is 12 amino acids. J lost 7 bases, V lost 4 bases, and 2 bases had no gene match. CDR1 is LNHNV and CDR2 is YYDKDF in the germline V gene (reference sequence).

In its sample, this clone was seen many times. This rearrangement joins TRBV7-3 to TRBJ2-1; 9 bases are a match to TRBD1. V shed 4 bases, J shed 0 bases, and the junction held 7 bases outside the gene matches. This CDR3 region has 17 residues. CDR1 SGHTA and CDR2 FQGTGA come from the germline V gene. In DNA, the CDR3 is TGTGCCAGCAGCTCAACTAGGACAGGGGACTCCTACAATGAGCAGTTCTTC. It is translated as CASSSTRTGDSYNEQFF. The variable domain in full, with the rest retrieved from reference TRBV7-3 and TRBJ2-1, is GAGVSQTPSNKVTEKGKYVELRCDPISGHTALYWYRQSLGQGPEFLIYFQGTGAADDSGLPNDRFFAVRPEGSVSTLKIQRTERGDSAVYLCASSSTRTGDSYNEQFFGPGTRLTVL.

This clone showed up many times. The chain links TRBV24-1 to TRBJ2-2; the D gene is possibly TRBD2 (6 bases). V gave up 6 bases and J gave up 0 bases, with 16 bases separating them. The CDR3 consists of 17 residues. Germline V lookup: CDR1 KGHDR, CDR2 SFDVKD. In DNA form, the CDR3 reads TGTGCCACCAGTAACGGGGGAGGCCCCTCGAACACCGGGGAGCTGTTTTTT. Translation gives CATSNGGGPSNTGELFF.

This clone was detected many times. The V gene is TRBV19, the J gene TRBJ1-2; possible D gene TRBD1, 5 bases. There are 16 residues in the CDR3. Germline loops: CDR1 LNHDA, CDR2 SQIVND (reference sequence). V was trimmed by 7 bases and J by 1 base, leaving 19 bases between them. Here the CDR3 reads CASNTPMSRVNYGYTF. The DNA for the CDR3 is TGTGCCAGTAATACTCCGATGTCCAGGGTTAACTATGGCTACACCTTC.

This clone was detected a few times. The CDR3 loop is CAWAQVAAYNEQFF. The CDR3 DNA sequence: TGTGCCTGGGCACAGGTGGCAGCGTACAATGAGCAGTTCTTC. This chain uses TRBV30 with TRBJ2-1; a weak D match, TRBD1 (5 bases). Germline CDR1 reads GTSNPN; CDR2 reads SVGIG (reference sequence). This CDR3 spans 14 amino acids. V dropped 5 bases and J dropped 4 bases, with 15 bases sitting between them.

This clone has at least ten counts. In nucleotides, the CDR3 is TGTGCCAGCAAGGTCCACAGGTCGACGGAGCAGTACTTC. Translated, it gives CASKVHRSTEQYF. V gene TRBV27 combines with J gene TRBJ2-7, with D possibly matching TRBD1 (5 bases). This CDR3 is built from 13 residues. V was trimmed by 7 bases and J by 7 bases, leaving 17 bases between them. Germline CDR1 is MNHEY and CDR2 is SMNVEV (reference sequence).

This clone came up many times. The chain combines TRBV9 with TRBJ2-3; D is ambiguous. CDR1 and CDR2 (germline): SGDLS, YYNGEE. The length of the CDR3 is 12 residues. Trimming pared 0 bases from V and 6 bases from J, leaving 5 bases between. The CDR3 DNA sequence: TGTGCCAGCAGCGTAGCTTTGGATACGCAGTATTTT. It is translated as CASSVALDTQYF. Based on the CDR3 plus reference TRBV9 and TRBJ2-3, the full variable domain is DSGVTQTPKHLITATGQRVTLRCSPRSGDLSVYWYQQSLDQGLQFLIQYYNGEERAKGNILERFSAQQFPDLHSELNLSSLELGDSALYFCASSVALDTQYFGPGTRLTVL.

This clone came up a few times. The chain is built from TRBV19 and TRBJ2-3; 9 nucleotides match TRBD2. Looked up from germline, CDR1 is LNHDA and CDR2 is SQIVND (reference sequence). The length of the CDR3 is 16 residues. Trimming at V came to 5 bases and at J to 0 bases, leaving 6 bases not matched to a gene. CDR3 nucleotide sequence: TGTGCCAGTAGTTTCCTAGCGGGGATTAGCACAGATACGCAGTATTTT. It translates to CASSFLAGISTDTQYF.

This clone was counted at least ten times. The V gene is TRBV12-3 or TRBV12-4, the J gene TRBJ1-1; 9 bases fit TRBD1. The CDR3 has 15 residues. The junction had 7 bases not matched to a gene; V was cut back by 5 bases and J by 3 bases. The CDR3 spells CASSGEQGAYTEAFF. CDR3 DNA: TGTGCCAGCAGTGGGGAACAGGGGGCTTACACTGAAGCTTTCTTT.

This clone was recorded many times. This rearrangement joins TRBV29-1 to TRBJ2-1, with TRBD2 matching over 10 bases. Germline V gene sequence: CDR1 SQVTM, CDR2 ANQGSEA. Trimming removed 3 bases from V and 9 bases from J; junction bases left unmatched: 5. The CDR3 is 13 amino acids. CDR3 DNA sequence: TGCAGCGTTGACGGGACTAGCGTCGGTGAGCAGTTCTTC. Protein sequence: CSVDGTSVGEQFF.

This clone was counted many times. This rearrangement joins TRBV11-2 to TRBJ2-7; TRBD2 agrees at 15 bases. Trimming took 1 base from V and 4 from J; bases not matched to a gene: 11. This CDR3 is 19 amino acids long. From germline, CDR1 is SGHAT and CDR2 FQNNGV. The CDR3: CASSLAPSRTSGGVYEQYF. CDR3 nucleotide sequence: TGTGCCAGCAGCTTAGCTCCCTCACGGACTAGCGGGGGGGTATACGAGCAGTACTTC.

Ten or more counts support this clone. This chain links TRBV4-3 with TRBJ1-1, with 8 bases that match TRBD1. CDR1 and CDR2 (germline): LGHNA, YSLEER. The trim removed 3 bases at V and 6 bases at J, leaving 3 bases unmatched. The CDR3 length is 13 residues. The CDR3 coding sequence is TGCGCCAGCAGCCATGACAGGGGATCTGAAGCTTTCTTT. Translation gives CASSHDRGSEAFF.